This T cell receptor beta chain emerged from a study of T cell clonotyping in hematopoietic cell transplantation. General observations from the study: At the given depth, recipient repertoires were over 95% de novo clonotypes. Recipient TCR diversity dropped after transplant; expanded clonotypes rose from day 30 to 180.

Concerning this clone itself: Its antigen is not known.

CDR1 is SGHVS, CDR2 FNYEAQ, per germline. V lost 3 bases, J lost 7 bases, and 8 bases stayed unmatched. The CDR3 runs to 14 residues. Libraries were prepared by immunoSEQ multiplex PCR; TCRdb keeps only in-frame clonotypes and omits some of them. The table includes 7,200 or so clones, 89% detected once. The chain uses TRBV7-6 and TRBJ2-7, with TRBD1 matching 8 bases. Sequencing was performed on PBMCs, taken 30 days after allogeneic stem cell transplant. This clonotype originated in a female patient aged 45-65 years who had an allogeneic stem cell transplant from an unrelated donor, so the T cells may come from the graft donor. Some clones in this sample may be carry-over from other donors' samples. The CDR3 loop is CASSLGQDLREQYF. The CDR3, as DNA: TGTGCCAGCAGCTTGGGACAGGACCTACGGGAGCAGTACTTC.